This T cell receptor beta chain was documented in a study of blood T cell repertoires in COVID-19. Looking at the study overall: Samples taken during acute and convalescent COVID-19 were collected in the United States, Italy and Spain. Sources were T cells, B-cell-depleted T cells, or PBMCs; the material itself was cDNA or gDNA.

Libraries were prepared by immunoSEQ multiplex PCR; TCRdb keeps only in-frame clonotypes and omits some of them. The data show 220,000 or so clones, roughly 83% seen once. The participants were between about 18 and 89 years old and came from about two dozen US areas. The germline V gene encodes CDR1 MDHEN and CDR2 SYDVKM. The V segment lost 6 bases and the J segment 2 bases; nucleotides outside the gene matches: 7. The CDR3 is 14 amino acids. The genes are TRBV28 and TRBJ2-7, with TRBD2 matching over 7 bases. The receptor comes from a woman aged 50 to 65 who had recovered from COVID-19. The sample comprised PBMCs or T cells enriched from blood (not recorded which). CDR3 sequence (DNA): TGTGCCAGCAGGTCCGGGACTACCACCTACGAGCAGTACTTC. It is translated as CASRSGTTTYEQYF.